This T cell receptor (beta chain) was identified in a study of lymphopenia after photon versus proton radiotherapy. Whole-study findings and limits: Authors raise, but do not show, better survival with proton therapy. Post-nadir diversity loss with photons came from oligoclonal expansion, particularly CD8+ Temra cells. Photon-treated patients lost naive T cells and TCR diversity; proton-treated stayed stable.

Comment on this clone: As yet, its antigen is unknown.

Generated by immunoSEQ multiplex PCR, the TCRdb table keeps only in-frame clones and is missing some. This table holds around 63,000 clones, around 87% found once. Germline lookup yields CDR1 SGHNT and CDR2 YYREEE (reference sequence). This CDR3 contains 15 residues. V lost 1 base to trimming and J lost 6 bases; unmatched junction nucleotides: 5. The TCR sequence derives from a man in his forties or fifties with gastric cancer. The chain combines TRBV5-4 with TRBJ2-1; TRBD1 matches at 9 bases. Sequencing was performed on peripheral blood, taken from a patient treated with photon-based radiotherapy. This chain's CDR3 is CASSLRTGALNEQFF. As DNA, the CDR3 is TGTGCCAGCAGCTTGCGGACAGGGGCCCTCAATGAGCAGTTCTTC.